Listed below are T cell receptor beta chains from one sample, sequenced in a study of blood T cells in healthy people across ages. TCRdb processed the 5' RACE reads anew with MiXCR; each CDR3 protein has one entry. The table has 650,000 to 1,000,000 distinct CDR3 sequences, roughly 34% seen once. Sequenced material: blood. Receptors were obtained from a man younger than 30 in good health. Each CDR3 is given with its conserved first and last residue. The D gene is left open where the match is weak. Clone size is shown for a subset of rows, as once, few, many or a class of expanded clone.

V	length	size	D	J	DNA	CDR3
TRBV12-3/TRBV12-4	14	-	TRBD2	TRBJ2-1	TGTGCCAGCAGTTCGTCTAGCGGGGATGGTGAGCAGTTCTTC	CASSSSSGDGEQFF
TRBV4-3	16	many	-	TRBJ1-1	TGCGCCAGCAGCCAAGACCAGGGCAGACTAAACACTGAAGCTTTCTTT	CASSQDQGRLNTEAFF
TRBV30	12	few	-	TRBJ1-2	TGTGCCTGGGACAAGAAAAACTATGGCTACACCTTC	CAWDKKNYGYTF
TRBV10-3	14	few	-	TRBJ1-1	TGTGCCATCAGTACGGACTCCACGAACACTGAAGCTTTCTTT	CAISTDSTNTEAFF
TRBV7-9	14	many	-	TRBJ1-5	TGTGCCAGCAGCTCTCAGGGAGGGAATCAGCCCCAGCATTTT	CASSSQGGNQPQHF
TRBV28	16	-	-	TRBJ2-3	TGTGCCAGCAGTAATTCTCCGGGCGGGCCCACAGATACGCAGTATTTT	CASSNSPGGPTDTQYF
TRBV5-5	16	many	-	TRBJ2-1	TGTGCCAGCAGCCCCCAGACAGGTACGGCGTACAATGAGCAGTTCTTC	CASSPQTGTAYNEQFF
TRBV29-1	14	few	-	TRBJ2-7	TGCAGCTTCACACATCAGTTGGGATTTACCGAGCAGTACTTC	CSFTHQLGFTEQYF
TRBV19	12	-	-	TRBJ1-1	TGTGCCAGTAGTTCCCCCTCTGACCAAGCTTTCTTT	CASSSPSDQAFF
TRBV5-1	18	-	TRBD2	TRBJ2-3	TGCGCCAGCAGCTTGAACTATGGACTAGCGGGGGGGACAGATACGCAGTATTTT	CASSLNYGLAGGTDTQYF
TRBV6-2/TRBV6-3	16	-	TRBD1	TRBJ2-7	TGTGCCAGCAGTCAATGGCTGGGGACAGGGGAGGACGAGCAGTACTTC	CASSQWLGTGEDEQYF
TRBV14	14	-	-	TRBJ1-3	TGTGCCAGCAGCCTCCAAAACTCTGGAAACACCATATATTTT	CASSLQNSGNTIYF
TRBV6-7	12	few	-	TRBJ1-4	TGTGCCAGCAGTCAGGACACTGAAAAACTGTTTTTT	CASSQDTEKLFF
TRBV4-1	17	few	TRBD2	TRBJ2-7	TGCGCCAGCAGCCAAGATGGGACTAGCGGGGGGGCCTCCGAGCAGTACTTC	CASSQDGTSGGASEQYF
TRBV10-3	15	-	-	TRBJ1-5	TGTGCCATCAGTGTTGGCAGGGAAGGCAATCAGCCCCAGCATTTT	CAISVGREGNQPQHF
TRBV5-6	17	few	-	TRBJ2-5	TGTGCCAGCAGCTTGCGAAGGAACAGGGGAGGAGTGGAGACCCAGTACTTC	CASSLRRNRGGVETQYF
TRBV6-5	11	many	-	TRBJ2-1	TGTGCCAGCAGTTACGGATTAGCTGAGTTCTTC	CASSYGLAEFF
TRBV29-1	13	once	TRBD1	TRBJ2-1	TGCAGCGTTGAAGGGACAGGGTACAATGAGCAGTTCTTC	CSVEGTGYNEQFF
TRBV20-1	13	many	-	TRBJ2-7	TGCAGTGCATCAGGGCCCGGATTCTACGAGCAGTACTTC	CSASGPGFYEQYF
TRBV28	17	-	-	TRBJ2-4	TGTGCCAGCAGTTCATCCGCCGCCGGTAGAAACCAAAACATTCAGTACTTC	CASSSSAAGRNQNIQYF
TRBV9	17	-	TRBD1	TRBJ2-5	TGTGCCAGCAGCGACGCAGCCGGGACAGGATCCTACAATGAGCAGTACTTC	CASSDAAGTGSYNEQYF
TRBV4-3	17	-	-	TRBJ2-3	TGCGCCAGCAGCCACCGTTCGGACGGAGCTAACGGAGATACGCAGTATTTT	CASSHRSDGANGDTQYF
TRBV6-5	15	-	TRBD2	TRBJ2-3	TGTGCCAGCAGTTACAGCGGGGGGGACACAGATGCGCAGTATTTT	CASSYSGGDTDAQYF
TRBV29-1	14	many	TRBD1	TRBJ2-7	TGCAGCGTTGAACCGGGACAGGGATCCTACGAGCAGTACTTC	CSVEPGQGSYEQYF
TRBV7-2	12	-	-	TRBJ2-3	TGTGCCAGCAGCGTAGCTAGGGATACGCAGTATTTT	CASSVARDTQYF
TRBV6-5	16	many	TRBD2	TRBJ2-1	TGTGCCAGCAGTTACAGGACTAGCGATCTCCCCAATGAGCAGTTCTTC	CASSYRTSDLPNEQFF
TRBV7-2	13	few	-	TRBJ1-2	TGTGCCAGCAGCTTAGAATTCGGGGGAGGCTACACCTTC	CASSLEFGGGYTF
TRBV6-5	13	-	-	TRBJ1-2	TGTGCCAGCTCCAAGGCCGGGAACTCTGGCTACACCTTC	CASSKAGNSGYTF
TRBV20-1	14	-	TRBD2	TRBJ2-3	TGCAGTGCTAGAGCGGGGGGTGGGGCAGATGCGCAGTATTTT	CSARAGGGADAQYF
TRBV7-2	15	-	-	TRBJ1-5	TGTGCCAGCAGCTTAGCCGACAGCTCTAATCAGCCCCAGCATTTT	CASSLADSSNQPQHF
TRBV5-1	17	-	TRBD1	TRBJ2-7	TGCGCCAGCAGCTTGGCCGGGACAGCAAGCTCCTACAATGAGCAGTACTTC	CASSLAGTASSYNEQYF
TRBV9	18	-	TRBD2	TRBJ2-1	TGTGCCAGCAGCTACGACAATCTAGCGGGGGGGCCCAACAATGAGCAGTTCTTC	CASSYDNLAGGPNNEQFF
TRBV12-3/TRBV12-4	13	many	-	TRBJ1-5	TGTGCCAGCAGGCCTTTGGGAGAGCAGCCCCAGCATTTT	CASRPLGEQPQHF
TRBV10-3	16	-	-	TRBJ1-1	TGTGCCATCAGTGGTCGGGATGGCAGATTGAGGACTGAAGCTTTCTTT	CAISGRDGRLRTEAFF
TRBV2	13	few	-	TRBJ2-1	TGTGCCAGCAGTGTACAGGGACACAATGAGCAGTTCTTC	CASSVQGHNEQFF
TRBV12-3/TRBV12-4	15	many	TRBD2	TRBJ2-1	TGTGCCTGTCTAACCGGGACTAGCGGATACAATGAGCAGTTCTTC	CACLTGTSGYNEQFF
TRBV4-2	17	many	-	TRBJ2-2	TGTGCCAGCAGCCAAACGGCCAGGAGGACGAACACCGGGGAGCTGTTTTTT	CASSQTARRTNTGELFF
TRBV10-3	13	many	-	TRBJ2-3	TGTGCCATCAGGACGGGGCACGTGGATACGCAGTATTTT	CAIRTGHVDTQYF
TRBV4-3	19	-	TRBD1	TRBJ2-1	TGCGCCAGCAGCCAGGACCCGGGACAGGTACACCTCGGGCACAATGAGCAGTTCTTC	CASSQDPGQVHLGHNEQFF
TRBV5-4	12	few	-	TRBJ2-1	TGTGCCAGCAGCTTGGTGCAGAATGAGCAGTTCTTC	CASSLVQNEQFF
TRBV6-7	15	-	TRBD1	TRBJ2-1	TGTGCCAGCAGTTTTAACAGGGGGTCCTACAATGAGCAGTTCTTC	CASSFNRGSYNEQFF
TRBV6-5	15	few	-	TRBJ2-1	TGTGCCAGCAGTTCGTCCCGGGGGACCCACAATGAGCAGTTCTTC	CASSSSRGTHNEQFF
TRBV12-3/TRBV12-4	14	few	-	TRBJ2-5	TGTGCCAGCAGTATAGACCCAGCTTACGATGAGCAGTACTTC	CASSIDPAYDEQYF
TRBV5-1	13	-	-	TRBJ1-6	TGCGCCAGCAGCTTGGGCGAGAATTCACCCCCCCACTTT	CASSLGENSPPHF
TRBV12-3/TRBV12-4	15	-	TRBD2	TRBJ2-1	TGTGCCAGCAGTTTAGGTGCGGGGGTTTACAATGAGCAGTTCTTC	CASSLGAGVYNEQFF
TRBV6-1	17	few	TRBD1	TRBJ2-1	TGTGCCAGCAGCCGAGTCGGGACAGGGGGAAAATACAATGAGCAGTTCTTC	CASSRVGTGGKYNEQFF
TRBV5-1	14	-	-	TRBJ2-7	TGCGCCAGCAGCTGGTCTGGGTCTGTCAATGAGCAGTACTTC	CASSWSGSVNEQYF
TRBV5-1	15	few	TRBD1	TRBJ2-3	TGCGCCAGCAGCTTGGAGGGGGCTATCACAGATACGCAGTATTTT	CASSLEGAITDTQYF
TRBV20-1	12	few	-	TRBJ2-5	TGCAGTGCTAGGGGCCGGGATGGGACCCAGTACTTC	CSARGRDGTQYF